The 29 T cell receptor beta chains given below trace back to one sample, sequenced in a study of beta chain features in type 1 diabetes. Investigators reverse transcribed all isolated RNA, so they sequenced expressed TCRB transcripts. TCRdb's table, derived via immunoSEQ multiplex PCR, lists solely in-frame clones and lacks some. The sample has some 500,000 clones; about 10% are singletons. Source material: naive CD4+ T cells from blood. These receptors were taken from a woman between 18 and 29 years old in good health.

This clone was detected only a few times. This chain links TRBV7-6 with TRBJ2-3; D unclear. Germline CDR1 SGHVS, CDR2 FNYEAQ. V shed 5 bases and J shed 2 bases, with 11 bases lying between them. The CDR3 has 14 residues. This chain's CDR3 is CASSPQLYTDTQYF. For the CDR3, the DNA is TGTGCCAGCAGCCCGCAACTGTACACAGATACGCAGTATTTT.

The chain links TRBV6-6 to TRBJ2-1; TRBD1 agrees at 7 bases. This CDR3 contains 12 residues. Germline V gives CDR1 MNHNY, CDR2 SVGAGI (reference sequence). The V gene end was trimmed by 10 bases and the J gene end by 9 bases; junction bases not matched to a gene: 9. The CDR3 DNA reads as TGTGCCACCTCAAAGGGACAGCTTGAGCAGTTCTTC. This translates into CATSKGQLEQFF.

This clone was seen a handful of times. J is TRBJ1-5 and V is TRBV18, with D perhaps matching TRBD1 (6 bases). The CDR3 has 13 residues. CDR1 KGHSH and CDR2 LQKENI come from the germline V gene. The germline V and J ends were trimmed by 2 bases and 6 bases, with 8 bases remaining between them. In DNA form, the CDR3 reads TGTGCCAGCTCACCAGCACAGGGTCAGCCCCAGCATTTT. Its protein is CASSPAQGQPQHF.

This sequence joins TRBV6-5 and TRBJ2-1; no clear D gene. The CDR3 sequence is 15 residues long. Germline CDR1 MNHEY, CDR2 SVGAGI. V shed 2 bases and J shed 8 bases, with 16 bases lying between them. CDR3 loop: CASSYGFERVYEQFF. The CDR3 bases are TGTGCCAGCAGTTACGGGTTCGAAAGGGTGTATGAGCAGTTCTTC.

This rearrangement joins TRBV4-3 to TRBJ2-3, with unresolved D. Trimming removed 0 bases from V and 1 base from J, with 8 bases in between. This CDR3 contains 15 residues. Germline V gene sequence: CDR1 LGHNA, CDR2 YSLEER. This chain's CDR3 is CASSQDVHGTDTQYF. In DNA form, the CDR3 reads TGCGCCAGCAGCCAAGATGTACACGGCACAGATACGCAGTATTTT.

Concerning this clone: In the same sample, other DNA sequences code for this CDR3. In nucleotides, the CDR3 is TGCGCCAGCAGCTTGGGTCAGATGAACACTGAAGCTTTCTTT. Its protein is CASSLGQMNTEAFF. This chain links TRBV5-1 with TRBJ1-1; D is uncertain. CDR3 size: 14 residues. The germline V gene has CDR1 SGHRS and CDR2 YFSETQ. Between the trimmed V and J ends, which lost 0 bases and 0 bases, there was a span of 6 bases.

The chain links TRBV9 to TRBJ2-4, with unresolved D. CDR1 and CDR2 (germline): SGDLS, YYNGEE. Trimming pared 0 bases from V and 0 bases from J, leaving 10 bases between. This CDR3 region has 16 residues. CDR3 nucleotides: TGTGCCAGCAGCGTAGGAGTCAGTCTAGCCAAAAACATTCAGTACTTC. This gives the protein CASSVGVSLAKNIQYF.

The J gene is TRBJ2-3, the V gene TRBV15, with D hard to call. This CDR3 spans 14 amino acids. Trimming stripped 2 bases from V and 6 bases from J, with 12 bases between. CDR1 and CDR2 (germline): LNHNV, YYDKDF (reference sequence). The CDR3 DNA sequence: TGTGCCACCAGCAGAACCCTCCTCGTTGATACGCAGTATTTT. As protein: CATSRTLLVDTQYF. Complete variable domain (other parts from reference TRBV15 and TRBJ2-3): DAMVIQNPRYQVTQFGKPVTLSCSQTLNHNVMYWYQQKSSQAPKLLFHYYDKDFNNEADTPDNFQSRRPNTSFCFLDIRSPGLGDTAMYLCATSRTLLVDTQYFGPGTRLTVL.

The chain couples TRBV2 to TRBJ1-5, with D possibly being TRBD1 (6 bases). The CDR3 extends over 13 amino acids. Germline-derived CDR1 and CDR2 are SNHLY and FYNNEI. V lost 7 bases and J 4 bases, leaving 11 bases between the germline ends. CDR3 amino acids: CASTADRNQPQHF. The CDR3 DNA reads TGTGCCAGCACCGCGGACAGAAATCAGCCCCAGCATTTT.

Regarding this clone: The identical CDR3 is also encoded by other nucleotide sequences in the sample. The chain carries TRBV25-1 and TRBJ1-3; D is unresolved. CDR3 length: 12 amino acids. Germline assignment: CDR1 MGHDK and CDR2 SYGVNS. The ends were cut back, 7 bases at V and 2 bases at J, with 6 bases in the middle. The CDR3 is CASISPGNTIYF. The CDR3 DNA follows: TGTGCCAGCATTTCACCTGGAAACACCATATATTTT. Looking up the rest from reference TRBV25-1 and TRBJ1-3 gives the full variable domain: EADIYQTPRYLVIGTGKKITLECSQTMGHDKMYWYQQDPGMELHLIHYSYGVNSTEKGDLSSESTVSRIRTEHFPLTLESARPSHTSQYLCASISPGNTIYFGEGSWLTVV.

The V call is TRBV2, the J call TRBJ2-1, with TRBD2 matching 13 bases. The trim removed 4 bases at V and 0 bases at J, leaving 3 bases unmatched. The germline gives CDR1 SNHLY, CDR2 FYNNEI. The CDR3 has 17 amino acids. Here the CDR3 DNA reads TGTGCCAGCAGTGGGACTAGCGGGAGCTTCTCCTACAATGAGCAGTTCTTC. Amino acids: CASSGTSGSFSYNEQFF.

The chain uses TRBV25-1 and TRBJ2-3; D may correspond to TRBD1 or TRBD2 (5 bases each). CDR3 length: 17 amino acids. CDR1 MGHDK and CDR2 SYGVNS come from the germline V gene. V was trimmed by 4 bases and J by 0 bases, leaving 17 bases between them. The CDR3 sequence is CASSVLGRSGSTDTQYF. The CDR3 nucleotides are TGTGCCAGCAGTGTTTTGGGACGCAGTGGGAGCACAGATACGCAGTATTTT.

This clone was seen more than once but under ten times. The genes are TRBV29-1 and TRBJ2-5; D is unresolved. V was cut by 4 bases and J by 3 bases, with 12 bases left in between. The CDR3 loop spans 13 amino acids. Germline lookup yields CDR1 SQVTM and CDR2 ANQGSEA. The CDR3 spells CSVGRVLKETQYF. The CDR3 DNA reads as TGCAGCGTTGGTAGGGTCCTAAAAGAGACCCAGTACTTC.

The table lists this clone with a few counts. The gene calls are TRBV29-1 and TRBJ2-7, with D unresolved. The CDR3 consists of 14 residues. V shed 3 bases and J shed 1 base, with 13 bases lying between them. The germline V gene encodes CDR1 SQVTM and CDR2 ANQGSEA. The CDR3 bases are TGCAGCGTTGAGCGGCTAAGTGCGTCCTACGAGCAGTACTTC. Its translation: CSVERLSASYEQYF.

The table lists this clone with a few counts. This sequence joins TRBV25-1 and TRBJ2-5; 7 bases match TRBD2. The length of the CDR3 is 15 residues. The junction had 8 bases not matched to a gene; V was cut back by 3 bases and J by 4 bases. Germline-derived CDR1 and CDR2 are MGHDK and SYGVNS. CDR3 DNA sequence: TGTGCCAGCAGTGATCCCCGGGGGGAAGGAGAGACCCAGTACTTC. This codes for CASSDPRGEGETQYF.

This clone has more than one count but fewer than ten. Here the CDR3 reads CASSTRKPEAFF. The CDR3 DNA sequence: TGTGCCAGCTCAACTCGGAAGCCTGAAGCTTTCTTT. The rearrangement links TRBV18 to TRBJ1-1; unclear D gene. V was pared by 5 bases and J by 6 bases, with 10 bases between. Germline CDR1 and CDR2: KGHSH and LQKENI. The CDR3 runs to 12 residues.

This chain connects TRBV7-9 to TRBJ2-2; tentative D call: TRBD1 (6 bases). The ends were cut back, 3 bases at V and 4 bases at J, with 18 bases in the middle. The CDR3 extends over 17 amino acids. The germline gives CDR1 SEHNR, CDR2 FQNEAQ (reference sequence). The CDR3 loop is CASSFRSGVVSTGELFF. The CDR3 DNA follows: TGTGCCAGCAGCTTCCGATCAGGGGTCGTTAGCACCGGGGAGCTGTTTTTT.

This clone was detected only a few times. This chain connects TRBV27 to TRBJ2-4; possibly TRBD1 for D (6 bases). Deletions cut 4 bases from V and 4 bases from J, with 14 bases between. The length of the CDR3 is 15 residues. Per germline, CDR1 MNHEY and CDR2 SMNVEV (reference sequence). The CDR3 sequence: CASSSTRTEKNIQYF. The CDR3 DNA sequence: TGTGCCAGCAGTTCCACCCGGACAGAGAAAAACATTCAGTACTTC.

This clone occurred a few times. This sequence joins TRBV4-3 and TRBJ2-3; the D is unclear. The germline V and J ends were trimmed by 0 bases and 3 bases, with 4 bases remaining between them. Germline V gives CDR1 LGHNA, CDR2 YSLEER. The CDR3 is 13 amino acids. The CDR3 DNA reads TGCGCCAGCAGCCAAGAGAGAACAGATACGCAGTATTTT. It codes for CASSQERTDTQYF.

This clone has a handful of counts. The chain couples TRBV18 to TRBJ2-1; 7 bases match TRBD1. The V and J ends lost 3 bases and 2 bases, in that order; junction bases with no gene match: 4. Germline CDR1 reads KGHSH; CDR2 reads LQKENI. The CDR3 extends over 15 amino acids. The CDR3 loop reads CASSPRDSTYNEQFF. CDR3 nucleotide sequence: TGTGCCAGCTCACCCCGGGACAGCACCTACAATGAGCAGTTCTTC.

This clone was counted only a few times. The chain combines TRBV29-1 with TRBJ2-3, with TRBD2 identical over 14 bases. Germline CDR1 is SQVTM and CDR2 is ANQGSEA. The CDR3 is 16 amino acids. J lost 4 bases, V lost 1 base, and 4 bases had no gene match. The CDR3 region is CSVEVGLAGGSDTQYF. In nucleotides, the CDR3 is TGCAGCGTTGAAGTCGGACTAGCGGGGGGCTCAGATACGCAGTATTTT.

The chain uses TRBV5-1 and TRBJ1-4; D is uncertain. There are 16 residues in the CDR3. Trimming removed 4 bases from V and 7 bases from J, with 20 bases in between. Germline CDR1 is SGHRS and CDR2 is YFSETQ. CDR3 bases: TGCGCCAGCAGCCACAATGGGCGGGCCCCTAGTGAAAAACTGTTTTTT. This sequence encodes CASSHNGRAPSEKLFF. The variable domain in full, with the rest retrieved from reference TRBV5-1 and TRBJ1-4, is KAGVTQTPRYLIKTRGQQVTLSCSPISGHRSVSWYQQTPGQGLQFLFEYFSETQRNKGNFPGRFSGRQFSNSRSEMNVSTLELGDSALYLCASSHNGRAPSEKLFFGSGTQLSVL.

V is TRBV10-2 and J is TRBJ1-2, with no clear D. Germline V gene sequence: CDR1 WSHSY, CDR2 SAAADI. The V end was cut by 6 bases, the J end by 6 bases, with 8 bases between. There are 11 residues in the CDR3. The CDR3 region is CASSATDGYTF. As DNA, the CDR3 is TGCGCCAGCAGCGCCACTGATGGCTACACCTTC.

The V gene is TRBV4-1, the J gene TRBJ2-5; 12 positions agree with TRBD2. Unmatched junction bases numbered 8, after V lost 0 bases and J lost 6 bases. This CDR3 has 17 residues. CDR1 and CDR2 (germline): MGHRA, YSYEKL. The CDR3 region is CASSQDPGTSGLKTQYF. CDR3 bases: TGCGCCAGCAGCCAAGATCCCGGGACTAGCGGGCTAAAGACCCAGTACTTC.

This clone has a handful of counts. The V call is TRBV18, the J call TRBJ2-1; either TRBD1 or TRBD2 may fit D (6 bases each). The V gene's germline CDR1 is KGHSH and CDR2 LQKENI. Trimming pared 2 bases from V and 4 bases from J, leaving 18 bases between. The CDR3 runs 17 residues. CDR3 residues: CASSPSGVTGIYNEQFF. For the CDR3, the DNA is TGTGCCAGCTCACCATCGGGGGTGACAGGAATATACAATGAGCAGTTCTTC. Full variable domain (missing parts from reference TRBV18 and TRBJ2-1): NAGVMQNPRHLVRRRGQEARLRCSPMKGHSHVYWYRQLPEEGLKFMVYLQKENIIDESGMPKERFSAEFPKEGPSILRIQQVVRGDSAAYFCASSPSGVTGIYNEQFFGPGTRLTVL.

This clone was seen a handful of times. The genes are TRBV6-6 and TRBJ2-7, with D possibly matching TRBD2 (5 bases). Germline values: CDR1 MNHNY, CDR2 SVGAGI (reference sequence). Trimming stripped 2 bases from V and 3 bases from J, with 8 bases between. CDR3 size: 13 residues. The CDR3 is CASSYVGGYEQYV. The DNA of the CDR3 is TGTGCCAGCAGTTACGTAGGAGGCTACGAGCAGTACGTC.

The V gene is TRBV9, the J gene TRBJ1-4; a weak D match, TRBD1 (5 bases). The CDR3 is made up of 12 amino acids. Germline lookup yields CDR1 SGDLS and CDR2 YYNGEE. V lost 3 bases, J lost 11 bases, and 11 bases lay in between. As DNA, the CDR3 is TGTGCCAGCAGCGCTCGGAGGGGTAAACTGTTTTTT. Protein product: CASSARRGKLFF.

The chain links TRBV14 to TRBJ1-4; 9 bases align to TRBD1. CDR1 is SGHDN, CDR2 FVKESK, per germline. This CDR3 spans 14 amino acids. After removal of 4 bases from V and 7 bases from J, the junction contained 4 bases not matched to a gene. CDR3 DNA: TGTGCCAGCAGCCTACAGGGGGCTGGTGAAAAACTGTTTTTT. It specifies CASSLQGAGEKLFF.

V usage is TRBV9 and J usage is TRBJ2-1; 11 bases map to TRBD2. Germline CDR1 reads SGDLS; CDR2 reads YYNGEE. V was clipped by 4 bases and J by 4 bases; unmatched bases: 19. This CDR3 comprises 20 residues. The CDR3 sequence: CASSIRYGTSGGHDYNEQFF. CDR3 bases: TGTGCCAGCAGCATCCGCTATGGGACTAGCGGCGGACATGATTACAATGAGCAGTTCTTC.